This record covers a single T cell receptor beta chain. In the source study's methods: Cell counts per sample came from amplifying reference gene primers. Repertoires were generated with immunoSEQ multiplex PCR, while TCRdb's copy carries only in-frame clones and drops some. V, J and clone size reflect that table, while D and trimming were determined from the DNA. The repertoire has about 100,000 clones, 86% of them found once; the top ten carry roughly 1.2%. The sample belongs to a study of blood T cell repertoires in COVID-19. Study at large: Donors in the United States, Italy and Spain gave samples during acute or convalescent COVID-19. From T cells, B-cell-depleted T cells, or PBMCs came the material, which was cDNA or gDNA.

The TCR comes from a man at least 80 years old with active or convalescent COVID-19. Sequenced sample: peripheral blood.

The CDR3 sequence: CASSLEQGYGYTF. The CDR3 DNA sequence: TGTGCCAGCAGCTTAGAACAGGGGTATGGCTACACCTTC. V usage is TRBV11-3 and J usage is TRBJ1-2; TRBD1 matches at 7 bases. The CDR3 totals 13 residues. After removal of 0 bases from V and 5 bases from J, the junction contained 0 bases not matched to a gene. Germline CDR1 is SGHNT and CDR2 is YENEEA.